Following are 6 T cell receptor beta chains from one sample sequenced in a study of blood T cell repertoires in COVID-19 (dated by TCRdb to between 2020 and 2021). Library method: the immunoSEQ multiplex PCR assay. Here the immuneACCESS table is served through TCRdb, limited to in-frame sequences with V and J called. Missing clones are a known gap in these copies; in checked studies unresolved V genes cover under half, and the rest lacks a known reason. This sample gives approximately 280,000 clones in total; 75% to 85% of them show up just once. The top ten clonotypes cover roughly 5% of the sample. Sequenced: peripheral blood. The receptors shown here come from a man aged 50 or older with active or convalescent COVID-19.

The chain is built from TRBV9 and TRBJ2-5; 13 positions agree with TRBD2. The CDR3 length is 14 residues. CDR1 is SGDLS, CDR2 YYNGEE, per germline. Losses at the gene ends were 6 bases for V and 7 bases for J; bases not matched to a gene: 6. CDR3 sequence reads: CASNGLAGEGTQYF. The CDR3 DNA follows: TGTGCCAGCAACGGACTAGCGGGAGAGGGGACCCAGTACTTC.

The rearrangement joins TRBV18 to TRBJ2-7; TRBD1 is a possible D gene (6 bases). Germline lookup yields CDR1 KGHSH and CDR2 LQKENI. Trimming removed 5 bases from V and 3 bases from J, with 17 bases in between. The CDR3 sequence is 15 residues long. As DNA, the CDR3 is TGTGCCAGCTCAGCATCCGGGACACAACTCTACGAGCAGTACTTC. This gives the protein CASSASGTQLYEQYF. Based on the CDR3 plus reference TRBV18 and TRBJ2-7, the full variable domain is NAGVMQNPRHLVRRRGQEARLRCSPMKGHSHVYWYRQLPEEGLKFMVYLQKENIIDESGMPKERFSAEFPKEGPSILRIQQVVRGDSAAYFCASSASGTQLYEQYFGPGTRLTVT.

This chain connects TRBV29-1 to TRBJ2-7; TRBD1 matches 7 bases. The CDR3 extends over 14 amino acids. The V gene end was trimmed by 5 bases and the J gene end by 2 bases; junction bases not matched to a gene: 9. Germline V CDR1 and CDR2: SQVTM, ANQGSEA. The CDR3 nucleotides are TGCAGCGTTCCTGAAGGACAGGCCCCCTACGAGCAGTACTTC. Amino acids: CSVPEGQAPYEQYF.

This chain joins TRBV2 and TRBJ1-4; 9 bases align to TRBD1. There are 13 residues in the CDR3. The V gene's germline CDR1 is SNHLY and CDR2 FYNNEI. The junction had 4 bases not matched to a gene; V was cut back by 6 bases and J by 8 bases. CDR3 sequence reads: CASRGQGIEKLFF. The CDR3, as DNA: TGTGCCAGCAGGGGACAGGGTATAGAAAAACTGTTTTTT.

This sequence joins TRBV7-2 and TRBJ2-3; D is perhaps TRBD1 (5 bases). V was pared by 0 bases and J by 1 base, with 11 bases between. This CDR3 is built from 16 residues. The germline CDR1 and CDR2 sequences are SGHTA and FQGNSA. CDR3 sequence reads: CASSLAGRGGTDTQYF. The CDR3 nucleotides are TGTGCCAGCAGCTTAGCGGGTAGGGGCGGCACAGATACGCAGTATTTT.

The chain is built from TRBV28 and TRBJ1-4; D perhaps matches TRBD1 (6 bases). The CDR3 contains 13 residues. Trimming took off 5 bases at V and 7 bases at J, with 11 bases between the two ends. Germline V gives CDR1 MDHEN, CDR2 SYDVKM. This chain's CDR3 is CASSRDIFEKLFF. DNA for the CDR3: TGTGCCAGCAGTAGGGACATCTTTGAAAAACTGTTTTTT.